This T cell receptor (beta chain) was sequenced for a study of T cell changes during pregnancy in multiple sclerosis (dated by TCRdb to between 2019 and 2020). For the study in its entirety: The study examined how the T cell repertoire changed over the course of pregnancy in women with multiple sclerosis.

Preparation of the library involved the immunoSEQ multiplex PCR assay. TCRdb stores this immuneACCESS table with in-frame sequences only. Part of the clones is absent; in the studies checked, under half of the shortfall reflects unresolved V genes, and no reason is known for the rest. The sample table holds about 61,000 clones, of which approximately 90% were seen once. Clones ranked in the top ten supply 0.89% of the sample. Points on this clone: Its antigen is unknown. The record has no base qualities; no much larger clone is one base away.

The CDR3 holds 15 amino acids from the cysteine to the phenylalanine. Just CDR3 DNA is preserved here, 45 bases in frame from base 1. From a lookup of the germline V gene, CDR1 and CDR2 are MNHEY and SVGAGI. V lost 4 bases and J lost 0 bases; the stretch between them is 13 bases long. The chain joins TRBV6-5 to TRBJ2-7; the D segment could be TRBD2, given 5 matching bases. The sequence was collected from a female donor in good health, enrolled as a control in a pregnancy study. This specimen was peripheral blood, taken in the first trimester of pregnancy. In nucleotides, the sequence is TGTGCCAGCAGTTTTGTGACTACTGGCTCCTACGAGCAGTACTTC. This sequence encodes CASSFVTTGSYEQYF.